The sequence of this T cell receptor beta chain was determined in a study of T cell responses to AZD1222 COVID-19 vaccine. Sequenced by immunoSEQ multiplex PCR; TCRdb stores in-frame clones only, minus some. Among about 170,000 clones listed, approximately 90% were seen once. Study-level points and caveats: White British people made up most donors, females outnumbered males, and clonal diversity was possibly underestimated. An increase in Spike-specific TCR breadth and depth was observed after two AZD1222 doses.

As regards this clone: Its matching antigen is unknown.

The length of the CDR3 is 13 residues. After removal of 3 bases from V and 9 bases from J, the junction contained 5 bases not matched to a gene. The receptor was isolated from an adult in good health. The sample here was peripheral blood, taken on day 0 of AZD1222 vaccination. The genes are TRBV12-3 or TRBV12-4 and TRBJ2-1, with 7 bases aligning to TRBD2. The CDR3 DNA is TGTGCCAGCAGTTTCCGAGCGGGACGTGAGCAGTTCTTC. The encoded protein is CASSFRAGREQFF.